This entry features one T cell receptor beta chain sequence. The data were obtained in a study of blood T cell repertoires in COVID-19. About the study: COVID-19 samples from acute and convalescent phases originated in the United States, Italy and Spain.

The germline V and J ends were trimmed by 8 bases and 5 bases, with 9 bases remaining between them. Germline CDR1 and CDR2: SGHAT and FQNNGV. The CDR3 consists of 11 residues. Using immunoSEQ multiplex PCR, the repertoire was profiled, and TCRdb retains in-frame clones only, with some absent. The table records 250,000 to 300,000 clones, about 87% of them present only once. The TCR originated in a woman aged 30 to 39 who had recovered from COVID-19. Sequencing was done on a sample of peripheral blood. This sequence joins TRBV11-2 and TRBJ1-1; TRBD1 is a possible D gene (5 bases). The CDR3 spells CASSGGTEAFF. The CDR3 DNA reads TGTGCCAGCTCTGGGGGGACTGAAGCTTTCTTT.